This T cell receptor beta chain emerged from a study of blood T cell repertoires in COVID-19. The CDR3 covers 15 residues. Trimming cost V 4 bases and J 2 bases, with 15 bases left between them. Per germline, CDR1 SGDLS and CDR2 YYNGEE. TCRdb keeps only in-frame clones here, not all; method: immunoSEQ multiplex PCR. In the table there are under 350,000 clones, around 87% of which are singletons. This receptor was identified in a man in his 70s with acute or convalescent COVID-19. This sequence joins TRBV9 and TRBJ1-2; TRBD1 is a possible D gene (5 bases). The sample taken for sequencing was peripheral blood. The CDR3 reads CASSPQLGQNYGYTF. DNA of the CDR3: TGTGCCAGCAGCCCCCAGCTGGGGCAGAACTATGGCTACACCTTC.